The 12 T cell receptor beta chains listed next were all sequenced from one sample in a study of blood T cells in healthy people across ages. Primed by a sample-barcoded 5' primer and a J-beta primer mix, a second PCR proceeded for 7 to 11 cycles. Using its own MiXCR run on the 5' RACE reads, TCRdb lists one record per CDR3 protein. Of about a million distinct CDR3 sequences listed, roughly 51% are singletons. Source material: blood. The receptors were gathered from a woman in her sixties in good health.

V is TRBV7-2 and J is TRBJ2-1; no clear D. V gave up 3 bases and J gave up 4 bases, with 13 bases separating them. There are 15 residues in the CDR3. Germline V gene sequence: CDR1 SGHTA, CDR2 FQGNSA. The CDR3 nucleotides read TGTGCCAGCAGCTTTGGAAGGACCACTTACAATGAGCAGTTCTTC. This codes for CASSFGRTTYNEQFF.

V and J are TRBV7-3 and TRBJ2-1; 13 bases agree with TRBD2. Germline V gene sequence: CDR1 SGHTA, CDR2 FQGTGA. The J segment lost 8 bases and the V segment lost 5 bases, leaving 6 bases of the junction unmatched. The CDR3 covers 15 residues. The CDR3 sequence is CASSPGTSGTDEQFF. The CDR3 nucleotides are TGTGCCAGCAGCCCCGGGACTAGCGGGACAGATGAGCAGTTCTTC. Supplemented by reference TRBV7-3 and TRBJ2-1, the full variable domain reads GAGVSQTPSNKVTEKGKYVELRCDPISGHTALYWYRQSLGQGPEFLIYFQGTGAADDSGLPNDRFFAVRPEGSVSTLKIQRTERGDSAVYLCASSPGTSGTDEQFFGPGTRLTVL.

J is TRBJ2-2 and V is TRBV9; D tentatively reads TRBD1 or TRBD2 (5 bases each). The CDR3 consists of 15 residues. Trimming took 4 bases from V and 3 from J, leaving 13 bases between them. CDR1 is SGDLS, CDR2 YYNGEE, per germline. DNA for the CDR3: TGTGCCAGCAGCCCGAGGGGCCCGCACACCGGGGAGCTGTTTTTT. It translates to CASSPRGPHTGELFF.

The chain combines TRBV24-1 with TRBJ2-3; the D is unclear. Trimming cost V 0 bases and J 2 bases, with 5 bases left between them. Germline-derived CDR1 and CDR2 are KGHDR and SFDVKD. This CDR3 is 14 amino acids long. CDR3 sequence reads: CATSDLGPTDTQYF. CDR3 DNA: TGTGCCACCAGTGATTTGGGGCCCACAGATACGCAGTATTTT.

J is TRBJ2-1 and V is TRBV20-1; D not resolved. This CDR3 is built from 13 residues. Per the germline V gene, CDR1 is DFQATT and CDR2 is SNEGSKA (reference sequence). Trimming removed 2 bases from V and 10 bases from J, with 15 bases in between. The CDR3 sequence: CSARFPSGYEQFF. Here the CDR3 DNA reads TGCAGTGCTAGATTCCCCTCCGGGTACGAGCAGTTCTTC.

CDR3 bases: TGCGCCAGCAGCCACCTCGTTCTAGCGGGAGTACGGGAGCAGTACTTC. This translates into CASSHLVLAGVREQYF. This chain connects TRBV4-1 to TRBJ2-7; 10 nucleotides match TRBD2. Germline CDR1 reads MGHRA; CDR2 reads YSYEKL. Trimming cost V 3 bases and J 7 bases; bases outside gene matches: 12. The CDR3 length is 16 residues.

V and J are TRBV27 and TRBJ2-3; TRBD2 is a possible D gene (6 bases). This CDR3 contains 16 residues. The V gene lost 4 bases and the J gene lost 1 base, with 15 bases spanning the gap. Per the germline V gene, CDR1 is MNHEY and CDR2 is SMNVEV (reference sequence). Here the CDR3 reads CASSWPETSRTDTQYF. As DNA, the CDR3 is TGTGCCAGCAGTTGGCCTGAGACTAGTCGCACAGATACGCAGTATTTT.

The CDR3 loop reads CASASGDLTYEQYF. In DNA form, the CDR3 reads TGTGCTAGTGCCTCGGGCGACCTCACCTACGAGCAGTACTTC. The chain has TRBV12-5 and TRBJ2-7; D gene ambiguous. CDR3 size: 14 residues. Per the germline V gene, CDR1 is LGHNT and CDR2 is FRNRAP. The V end lost 7 bases, the J end lost 2 bases, and 15 bases lay between the germline ends.

The rearrangement uses TRBV20-1 and TRBJ2-7, with unresolved D. The J call may be in error: the DNA end matches TRBJ2-5 better. CDR1 and CDR2 from the germline V gene are DFQATT and SNEGSKA (reference sequence). The CDR3 sequence is 15 residues long. CDR3 loop: CSASFIGPTEETQYF. Written as DNA, the CDR3 is TGCAGTGCTTCTTTCATCGGGCCAACAGAAGAGACCCAGTACTTC.

The rearrangement links TRBV5-1 to TRBJ2-1; 8 bases map to TRBD2. Germline CDR1 SGHRS, CDR2 YFSETQ. CDR3 size: 16 residues. After removal of 0 bases from V and 7 bases from J, the junction contained 9 bases not matched to a gene. The CDR3 region is CASSLAPREGLNEQFF. The CDR3 nucleotides read TGCGCCAGCAGCTTGGCCCCACGGGAGGGTTTGAATGAGCAGTTCTTC.

The V and J genes are TRBV5-6 and TRBJ2-3; D is unresolved. CDR3 length: 16 residues. The V end was cut by 5 bases, the J end by 2 bases, with 18 bases between. Germline CDR1 and CDR2: SGHDT and YYEEEE. CDR3 residues: CASSTYWGPNTDTQYF. The CDR3 DNA follows: TGTGCCAGCAGTACCTATTGGGGTCCTAACACAGATACGCAGTATTTT. Full variable domain (missing parts from reference TRBV5-6 and TRBJ2-3): DAGVTQSPTHLIKTRGQQVTLRCSPKSGHDTVSWYQQALGQGPQFIFQYYEEEERQRGNFPDRFSGHQFPNYSSELNVNALLLGDSALYLCASSTYWGPNTDTQYFGPGTRLTVL.

V usage is TRBV5-1 and J usage is TRBJ2-1; 7 nucleotides line up with TRBD1. This CDR3 spans 15 amino acids. Germline CDR1 SGHRS, CDR2 YFSETQ. The junction had 1 base not matched to a gene; V was cut back by 0 bases and J by 1 base. The CDR3 DNA is TGCGCCAGCAGCTTGGAGACAGGGTCCTACAATGAGCAGTTCTTC. This sequence encodes CASSLETGSYNEQFF.